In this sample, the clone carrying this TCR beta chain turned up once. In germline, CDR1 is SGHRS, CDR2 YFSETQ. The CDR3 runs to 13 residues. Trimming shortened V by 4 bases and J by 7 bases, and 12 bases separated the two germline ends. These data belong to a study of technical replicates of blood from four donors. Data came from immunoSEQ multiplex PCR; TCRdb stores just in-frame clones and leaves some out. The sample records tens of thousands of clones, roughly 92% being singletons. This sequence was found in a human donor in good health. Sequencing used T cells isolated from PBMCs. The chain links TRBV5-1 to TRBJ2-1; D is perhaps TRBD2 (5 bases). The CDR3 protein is CASSRDSANEQFF. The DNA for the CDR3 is TGCGCCAGCAGCCGAGATAGCGCTAATGAGCAGTTCTTC.